This is a list of T cell receptor beta chains from one sample in a study of T cells in Graves' hyperthyroidism and ophthalmopathy. TCRdb itself ran the multiplex PCR reads through MiXCR, one entry per CDR3 protein. Among some 370,000 distinct CDR3 sequences listed, around an eighth were seen once. Sequenced: blood. The receptors were sampled from a man between 50 and 59 years old with Graves' ophthalmopathy. Each CDR3 is given with its conserved first and last residue. The order of the fields is D gene, V gene, clone size, J gene, CDR3 protein, CDR3 DNA. D genes are given only for firm matches. Rows may omit the clone size; those that give it use once, few, many or a size class.

d_gene: TRBD1; v_gene: TRBV9; abundance: few; j_gene: TRBJ1-5; CDR3aa: CASSAGTGDSNQPQHF; CDR3nt: TGTGCCAGCAGCGCCGGGACAGGGGATAGCAATCAGCCCCAGCATTTT
d_gene: .; v_gene: TRBV12-3/TRBV12-4; abundance: many; j_gene: TRBJ2-7; CDR3aa: CASSVERFYEQYF; CDR3nt: TGTGCCAGCAGTGTCGAGCGATTCTACGAGCAGTACTTC
d_gene: TRBD2; v_gene: TRBV7-6; abundance: few; j_gene: TRBJ2-2; CDR3aa: CASSLLAGGPSGELFF; CDR3nt: TGTGCCAGCAGCTTGCTAGCGGGAGGGCCAAGCGGGGAGCTGTTTTTT
d_gene: TRBD1; v_gene: TRBV27; abundance: few; j_gene: TRBJ2-1; CDR3aa: CASSYLRTGKFNEQFF; CDR3nt: TGTGCCAGCAGTTACCTCCGGACAGGGAAGTTCAATGAGCAGTTCTTC
d_gene: .; v_gene: TRBV7-2; abundance: many; j_gene: TRBJ2-7; CDR3aa: CASSLPTVYEQYF; CDR3nt: TGTGCCAGCAGCTTACCGACAGTTTACGAGCAGTACTTC
d_gene: .; v_gene: TRBV2; abundance: many; j_gene: TRBJ1-5; CDR3aa: CASSEQGSQAAQHF; CDR3nt: TGTGCCAGCAGCGAACAGGGATCCCAGGCGGCCCAGCATTTT
d_gene: TRBD1; v_gene: TRBV28; abundance: many; j_gene: TRBJ1-2; CDR3aa: CASRPSTGVIHGYTF; CDR3nt: TGTGCCAGCAGACCATCGACAGGGGTAATCCATGGCTACACCTTC
d_gene: .; v_gene: TRBV29-1; abundance: few; j_gene: TRBJ2-1; CDR3aa: CSVEAGTAYNEQFF; CDR3nt: TGCAGCGTTGAGGCGGGGACTGCCTACAATGAGCAGTTCTTC
d_gene: TRBD1; v_gene: TRBV28; abundance: many; j_gene: TRBJ2-7; CDR3aa: CASSGSGTGSYEQYF; CDR3nt: TGTGCCAGCAGTGGCTCCGGGACAGGGAGCTACGAGCAGTACTTC
d_gene: .; v_gene: TRBV30; abundance: many; j_gene: TRBJ1-1; CDR3aa: CAWSGRGIRTEAFF; CDR3nt: TGTGCCTGGAGTGGCAGGGGAATAAGGACTGAAGCTTTCTTT
d_gene: .; v_gene: TRBV20-1; abundance: .; j_gene: TRBJ2-2; CDR3aa: CSASETGNTGELFF; CDR3nt: TGCAGTGCTAGTGAGACAGGGAACACCGGGGAGCTGTTTTTT
d_gene: TRBD1; v_gene: TRBV2; abundance: many; j_gene: TRBJ2-1; CDR3aa: CASKDRAIPTYNEQFF; CDR3nt: TGTGCCAGCAAGGACAGGGCGATACCGACCTACAATGAGCAGTTCTTC
d_gene: .; v_gene: TRBV28; abundance: many; j_gene: TRBJ1-5; CDR3aa: CASVTRGGQPQHF; CDR3nt: TGTGCCAGCGTGACGCGGGGGGGTCAGCCCCAGCATTTT
d_gene: TRBD2; v_gene: TRBV27; abundance: .; j_gene: TRBJ2-1; CDR3aa: CASSLLAEGSYNEQFF; CDR3nt: TGTGCCAGCAGTTTACTAGCGGAGGGGTCCTACAATGAGCAGTTCTTC
d_gene: TRBD2; v_gene: TRBV20-1; abundance: many; j_gene: TRBJ2-4; CDR3aa: CSPAGGGIQYF; CDR3nt: TGCAGTCCCGCGGGAGGAGGGATTCAGTACTTC
d_gene: TRBD1; v_gene: TRBV7-2; abundance: .; j_gene: TRBJ1-5; CDR3aa: CASSLEPGGQPQHF; CDR3nt: TGTGCCAGCAGCTTAGAACCAGGGGGTCAGCCCCAGCATTTT
d_gene: .; v_gene: TRBV5-1; abundance: many; j_gene: TRBJ2-7; CDR3aa: CASSLADSPTYEQYF; CDR3nt: TGCGCCAGCAGCTTGGCCGACTCTCCCACCTACGAGCAGTACTTC
d_gene: .; v_gene: TRBV5-1; abundance: few; j_gene: TRBJ2-5; CDR3aa: CASSLSTGRRKETQYF; CDR3nt: TGCGCCAGCAGCTTGTCGACGGGTCGAAGGAAAGAGACCCAGTACTTC
d_gene: TRBD1; v_gene: TRBV6-5; abundance: many; j_gene: TRBJ1-6; CDR3aa: CASSYSGQDLSPLHF; CDR3nt: TGTGCCAGCAGTTACTCGGGACAGGACCTATCACCCCTCCACTTT
d_gene: .; v_gene: TRBV5-1; abundance: many; j_gene: TRBJ2-3; CDR3aa: CASRLDGNTDTQYF; CDR3nt: TGCGCCAGCAGATTGGACGGGAACACAGATACGCAGTATTTT
d_gene: .; v_gene: TRBV28; abundance: few; j_gene: TRBJ2-2; CDR3aa: CASSFQGGSTGELFF; CDR3nt: TGTGCCAGCAGTTTCCAGGGGGGAAGCACCGGGGAGCTGTTTTTT
d_gene: .; v_gene: TRBV2; abundance: many; j_gene: TRBJ2-7; CDR3aa: CASSIRREARTEQYF; CDR3nt: TGTGCCAGCAGCATCCGAAGGGAGGCCAGGACCGAGCAGTACTTC
d_gene: .; v_gene: TRBV28; abundance: .; j_gene: TRBJ2-7; CDR3aa: CASSLQGIDEQYF; CDR3nt: TGTGCCAGCAGCCTACAGGGAATCGACGAGCAGTACTTC
d_gene: TRBD1; v_gene: TRBV29-1; abundance: many; j_gene: TRBJ2-7; CDR3aa: CSVASTGGASEQYF; CDR3nt: TGCAGCGTAGCGTCGACAGGGGGGGCGTCGGAGCAGTACTTC
d_gene: TRBD1; v_gene: TRBV24-1; abundance: few; j_gene: TRBJ1-2; CDR3aa: CATSDGSTGFYGYTF; CDR3nt: TGTGCCACCAGTGATGGCTCGACAGGGTTTTACGGCTACACCTTC
d_gene: .; v_gene: TRBV29-1; abundance: .; j_gene: TRBJ2-1; CDR3aa: CSVEFRDSYNEQFF; CDR3nt: TGCAGCGTTGAATTCCGGGACTCCTACAATGAGCAGTTCTTC
d_gene: TRBD1; v_gene: TRBV24-1; abundance: .; j_gene: TRBJ2-1; CDR3aa: CATSEPGQNNEQFF; CDR3nt: TGTGCCACCAGTGAACCGGGACAGAACAATGAGCAGTTCTTC
d_gene: .; v_gene: TRBV19; abundance: few; j_gene: TRBJ2-5; CDR3aa: CASSNRGEVQETQYF; CDR3nt: TGTGCCAGTAGTAACCGGGGCGAGGTTCAAGAGACCCAGTACTTC
d_gene: TRBD2; v_gene: TRBV6-1; abundance: many; j_gene: TRBJ2-1; CDR3aa: CATRLPGGSQEQFF; CDR3nt: TGTGCCACCCGACTCCCGGGAGGCTCGCAGGAGCAGTTCTTC
d_gene: TRBD2; v_gene: TRBV30; abundance: .; j_gene: TRBJ2-2; CDR3aa: CAWGGRLAGISGELFF; CDR3nt: TGTGCCTGGGGGGGCAGGCTAGCGGGAATTTCCGGGGAGCTGTTTTTT
d_gene: .; v_gene: TRBV28; abundance: many; j_gene: TRBJ2-7; CDR3aa: CASRKTGSNEQYF; CDR3nt: TGTGCCAGCAGAAAAACAGGTTCCAACGAGCAGTACTTC
d_gene: TRBD2; v_gene: TRBV7-3; abundance: many; j_gene: TRBJ2-1; CDR3aa: CASSLGRSGGKNEQFF; CDR3nt: TGTGCCAGCAGCTTAGGACGGTCGGGAGGGAAAAATGAGCAGTTCTTC
d_gene: .; v_gene: TRBV7-8; abundance: many; j_gene: TRBJ2-7; CDR3aa: CASSDGGGYEQYF; CDR3nt: TGTGCCAGCAGCGACGGAGGTGGGTACGAGCAGTACTTC
d_gene: TRBD1; v_gene: TRBV2; abundance: .; j_gene: TRBJ1-2; CDR3aa: CASLLHPETGRGYTF; CDR3nt: TGTGCCAGCCTACTTCACCCGGAGACAGGGCGCGGCTACACCTTC
d_gene: .; v_gene: TRBV6-1; abundance: many; j_gene: TRBJ2-7; CDR3aa: CASSVGTSAYEQYF; CDR3nt: TGTGCCAGCAGTGTAGGGACATCAGCCTACGAGCAGTACTTC
d_gene: .; v_gene: TRBV29-1; abundance: few; j_gene: TRBJ1-5; CDR3aa: CSARIDSNSNQPQHF; CDR3nt: TGCAGCGCAAGAATAGACAGTAATAGCAATCAGCCCCAGCATTTT
d_gene: .; v_gene: TRBV6-1; abundance: few; j_gene: TRBJ2-7; CDR3aa: CASSELNYEQYF; CDR3nt: TGTGCCAGCAGTGAATTAAACTACGAGCAGTACTTC
d_gene: TRBD2; v_gene: TRBV6-1; abundance: .; j_gene: TRBJ2-5; CDR3aa: CASRAASGGGQETQYF; CDR3nt: TGTGCCAGCAGAGCCGCTAGCGGGGGGGGCCAAGAGACCCAGTACTTC
d_gene: TRBD2; v_gene: TRBV13; abundance: few; j_gene: TRBJ2-2; CDR3aa: CASSGTSGRRTGELFF; CDR3nt: TGTGCCAGCAGCGGGACTAGCGGGAGAAGGACCGGGGAGCTGTTTTTT
d_gene: TRBD1; v_gene: TRBV9; abundance: many; j_gene: TRBJ1-2; CDR3aa: CASSGADRADYGYTF; CDR3nt: TGTGCCAGCAGCGGGGCCGACAGGGCAGACTATGGCTACACCTTC
d_gene: TRBD1; v_gene: TRBV30; abundance: many; j_gene: TRBJ1-6; CDR3aa: CAWAQGANSPLHF; CDR3nt: TGTGCCTGGGCCCAGGGGGCAAATTCACCCCTCCACTTT
d_gene: .; v_gene: TRBV20-1; abundance: .; j_gene: TRBJ1-5; CDR3aa: CSARFGVSQPQHF; CDR3nt: TGCAGTGCTAGATTCGGGGTTTCTCAGCCCCAGCATTTT
d_gene: .; v_gene: TRBV2; abundance: many; j_gene: TRBJ2-3; CDR3aa: CASSEALRSGDTDTQYF; CDR3nt: TGTGCCAGCAGTGAAGCGCTCAGGAGCGGAGACACAGATACGCAGTATTTT
d_gene: .; v_gene: TRBV20-1; abundance: many; j_gene: TRBJ2-2; CDR3aa: CSAREDHTGELFF; CDR3nt: TGCAGTGCTAGAGAGGACCACACCGGGGAGCTGTTTTTT
d_gene: TRBD2; v_gene: TRBV24-1; abundance: few; j_gene: TRBJ2-1; CDR3aa: CATSDDSGSDSYNEQFF; CDR3nt: TGTGCCACCAGTGATGATAGCGGGAGCGACTCCTACAATGAGCAGTTCTTC
d_gene: .; v_gene: TRBV19; abundance: few; j_gene: TRBJ1-5; CDR3aa: CASSIDYGGYQPQHF; CDR3nt: TGTGCCAGTAGTATAGATTATGGGGGATATCAGCCCCAGCATTTT
d_gene: .; v_gene: TRBV19; abundance: .; j_gene: TRBJ1-1; CDR3aa: CASSPGPIEAFF; CDR3nt: TGTGCCAGTAGTCCAGGGCCCATTGAAGCTTTCTTT
d_gene: .; v_gene: TRBV6-1; abundance: few; j_gene: TRBJ2-2; CDR3aa: CAAYLPGESLKAGELFF; CDR3nt: TGTGCCGCCTACCTCCCCGGGGAAAGCTTGAAGGCCGGGGAGCTGTTTTTT
d_gene: .; v_gene: TRBV5-5; abundance: .; j_gene: TRBJ1-2; CDR3aa: CASSLMGGYTF; CDR3nt: TGTGCCAGCAGCCTGATGGGGGGCTACACCTTC
d_gene: .; v_gene: TRBV16; abundance: many; j_gene: TRBJ1-1; CDR3aa: CASSPPQGRGGTEAFF; CDR3nt: TGTGCCAGCAGCCCCCCACAGGGCAGGGGAGGCACTGAAGCTTTCTTT
d_gene: .; v_gene: TRBV28; abundance: many; j_gene: TRBJ2-7; CDR3aa: CASSRLEQYF; CDR3nt: TGTGCCAGCAGCCGTCTAGAGCAGTACTTC
d_gene: .; v_gene: TRBV28; abundance: many; j_gene: TRBJ2-7; CDR3aa: CASSSSVSEQYF; CDR3nt: TGTGCCAGCAGTTCGTCGGTCAGCGAGCAGTACTTC
d_gene: .; v_gene: TRBV27; abundance: many; j_gene: TRBJ2-7; CDR3aa: CASSYRVAGGSEQYF; CDR3nt: TGTGCCAGCAGTTACCGGGTAGCCGGGGGCTCCGAGCAGTACTTC
d_gene: TRBD1; v_gene: TRBV20-1; abundance: many; j_gene: TRBJ2-7; CDR3aa: CSARSTGERLYEQYF; CDR3nt: TGCAGTGCTAGATCGACAGGGGAGCGACTCTACGAGCAGTACTTC